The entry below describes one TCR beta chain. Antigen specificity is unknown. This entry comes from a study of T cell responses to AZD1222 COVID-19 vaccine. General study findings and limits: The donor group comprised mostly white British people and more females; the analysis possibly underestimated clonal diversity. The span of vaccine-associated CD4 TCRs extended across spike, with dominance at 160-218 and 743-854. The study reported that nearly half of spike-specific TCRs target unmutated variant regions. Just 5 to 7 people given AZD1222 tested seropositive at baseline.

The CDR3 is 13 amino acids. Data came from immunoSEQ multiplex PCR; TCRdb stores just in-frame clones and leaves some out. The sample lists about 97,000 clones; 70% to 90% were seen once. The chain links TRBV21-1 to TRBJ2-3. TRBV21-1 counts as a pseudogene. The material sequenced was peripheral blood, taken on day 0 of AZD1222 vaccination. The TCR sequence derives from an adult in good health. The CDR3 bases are TGTGCCAGCGGGGGGCAGGGCACAGATACGCAGTATTTT. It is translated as CASGGQGTDTQYF.